This TCR beta chain comes out of a study of cytomegalovirus exposure and HLA in healthy donors. Study-level information: The study placed 70% to 85% of its 350 to 450 genotyped donors in the Caucasian-associated ancestry cluster. General observations from the study: The availability of immune exposure information extended only to CMV serostatus.

PCR involved 60 Vbeta and 13 Jbeta primers. TCRdb's table, derived via immunoSEQ multiplex PCR, lists solely in-frame clones and lacks some. The sample shows about 170,000 clones, roughly 76% of them seen only once. The V gene lost 0 bases and the J gene lost 0 bases, with 12 bases spanning the gap. Germline values: CDR1 KGHSH, CDR2 LQKENI. The CDR3 loop spans 17 amino acids. This clone was seen a few times. Its target is unknown. The source of this sequence is a male donor in good health and CMV-seronegative. Sequenced: PBMCs. The chain is built from TRBV18 and TRBJ1-3; D gene uncertain. The CDR3: CASSPPARLDSGNTIYF. CDR3 coding DNA: TGTGCCAGCTCACCACCCGCCAGGTTAGACTCTGGAAACACCATATATTTT.